The clone carrying this T cell receptor (beta chain) was seen only a few times. This same CDR3 is encoded by further DNA sequences in the sample. A multiplex PCR was run with 60 Vbeta primers and 13 Jbeta primers. This table comes from immunoSEQ multiplex PCR, and its TCRdb copy is limited to in-frame clones, with some not included. The table includes about 160,000 clones, more than 60% detected once. The V and J ends lost 4 bases and 2 bases, in that order; junction bases with no gene match: 3. There are 13 residues in the CDR3. The germline V gene encodes CDR1 SGHRS and CDR2 YFSETQ. These data are taken from a study of cytomegalovirus exposure and HLA in healthy donors.

Material: PBMCs. The receptor was derived from a man between 40 and 49 years old in good health and CMV-seronegative. The rearrangement links TRBV5-1 to TRBJ2-7, with 7 bases fitting TRBD1. The CDR3 region is CASSPGTAYEQYF. CDR3 DNA sequence: TGCGCCAGCAGCCCCGGGACAGCCTACGAGCAGTACTTC.